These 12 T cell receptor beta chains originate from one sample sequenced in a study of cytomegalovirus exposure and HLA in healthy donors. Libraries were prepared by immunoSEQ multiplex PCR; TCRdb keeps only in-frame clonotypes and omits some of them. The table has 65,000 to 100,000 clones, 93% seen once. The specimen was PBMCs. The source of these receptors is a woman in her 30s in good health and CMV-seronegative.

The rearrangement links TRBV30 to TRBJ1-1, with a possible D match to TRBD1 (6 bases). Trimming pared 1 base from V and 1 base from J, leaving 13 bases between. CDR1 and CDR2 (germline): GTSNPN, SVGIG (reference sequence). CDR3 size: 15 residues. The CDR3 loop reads CAWSEQGSKNTEAFF. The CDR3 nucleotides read TGTGCCTGGAGTGAACAGGGATCGAAGAACACTGAAGCTTTCTTT.

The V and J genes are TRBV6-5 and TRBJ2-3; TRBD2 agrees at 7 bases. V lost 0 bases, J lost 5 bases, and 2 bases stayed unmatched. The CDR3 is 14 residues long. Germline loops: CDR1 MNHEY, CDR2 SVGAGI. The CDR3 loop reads CASSYSGRGDTQYF. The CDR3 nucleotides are TGTGCCAGCAGTTACTCAGGGAGGGGAGATACGCAGTATTTT.

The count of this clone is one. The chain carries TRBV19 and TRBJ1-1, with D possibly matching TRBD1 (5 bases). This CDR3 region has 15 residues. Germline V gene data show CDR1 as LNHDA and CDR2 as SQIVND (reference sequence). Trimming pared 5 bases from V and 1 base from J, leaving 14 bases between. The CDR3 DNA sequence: TGTGCCAGTAGTGATCCAGGGTCTTGGAACACTGAAGCTTTCTTT. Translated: CASSDPGSWNTEAFF.

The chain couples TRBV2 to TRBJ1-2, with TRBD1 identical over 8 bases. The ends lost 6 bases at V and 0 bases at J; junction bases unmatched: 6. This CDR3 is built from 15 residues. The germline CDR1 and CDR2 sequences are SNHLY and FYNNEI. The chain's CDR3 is CASSGQGRTNYGYTF. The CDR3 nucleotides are TGTGCCAGCAGCGGACAGGGTCGAACTAACTATGGCTACACCTTC.

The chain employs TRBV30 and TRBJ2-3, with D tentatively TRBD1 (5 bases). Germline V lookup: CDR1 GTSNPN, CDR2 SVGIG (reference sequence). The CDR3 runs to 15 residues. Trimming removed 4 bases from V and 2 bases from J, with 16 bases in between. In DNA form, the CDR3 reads TGTGCCTGGATGATAGGGGCCTCGGACACAGATACGCAGTATTTT. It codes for CAWMIGASDTDTQYF.

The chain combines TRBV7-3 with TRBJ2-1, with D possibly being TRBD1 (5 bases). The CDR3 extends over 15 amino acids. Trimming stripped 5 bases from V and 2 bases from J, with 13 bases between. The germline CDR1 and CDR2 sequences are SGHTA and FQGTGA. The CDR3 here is CASSLLAGTYNEQFF. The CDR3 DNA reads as TGTGCCAGCAGCCTCTTAGCAGGGACCTACAATGAGCAGTTCTTC.

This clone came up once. This CDR3 is CASSWTGEYGYTF. The DNA for the CDR3 is TGTGCCAGCAGCTGGACAGGGGAGTATGGCTACACCTTC. This chain connects TRBV28 to TRBJ1-2; 9 nucleotides align to TRBD1. The CDR3 runs 13 residues. CDR1 and CDR2 (germline): MDHEN, SYDVKM. After removal of 6 bases from V and 5 bases from J, the junction contained 4 bases not matched to a gene.

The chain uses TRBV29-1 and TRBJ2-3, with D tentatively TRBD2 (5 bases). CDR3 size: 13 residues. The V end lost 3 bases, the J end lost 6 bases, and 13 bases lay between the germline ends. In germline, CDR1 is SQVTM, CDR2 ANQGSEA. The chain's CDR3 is CSVDQALVDTQYF. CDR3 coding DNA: TGCAGCGTTGACCAGGCACTAGTGGATACGCAGTATTTT.

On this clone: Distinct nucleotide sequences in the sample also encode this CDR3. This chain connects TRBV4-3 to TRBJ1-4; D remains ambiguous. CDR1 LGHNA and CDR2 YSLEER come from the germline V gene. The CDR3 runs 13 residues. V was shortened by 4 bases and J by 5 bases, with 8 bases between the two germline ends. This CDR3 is CASSPNKNEKLFF. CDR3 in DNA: TGCGCCAGCAGCCCCAACAAGAATGAAAAACTGTTTTTT.

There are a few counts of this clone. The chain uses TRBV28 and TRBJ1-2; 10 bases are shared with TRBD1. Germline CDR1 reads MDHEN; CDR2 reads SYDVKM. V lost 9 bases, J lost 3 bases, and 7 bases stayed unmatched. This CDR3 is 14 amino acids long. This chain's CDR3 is CASSRDRGDYGYTF. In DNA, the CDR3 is TGTGCCAGTAGCCGGGACAGGGGAGACTATGGCTACACCTTC.

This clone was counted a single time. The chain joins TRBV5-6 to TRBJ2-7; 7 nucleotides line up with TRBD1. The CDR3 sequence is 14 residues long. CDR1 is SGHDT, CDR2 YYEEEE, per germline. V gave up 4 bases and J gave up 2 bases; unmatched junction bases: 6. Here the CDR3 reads CASSPLQGTYEQYF. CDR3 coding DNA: TGTGCCAGCAGCCCGTTACAGGGGACCTACGAGCAGTACTTC.

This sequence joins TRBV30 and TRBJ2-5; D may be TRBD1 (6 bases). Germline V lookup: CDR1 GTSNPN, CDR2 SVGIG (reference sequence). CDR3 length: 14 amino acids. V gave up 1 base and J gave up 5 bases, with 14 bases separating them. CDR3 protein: CAWSETGIWETQYF. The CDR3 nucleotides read TGTGCCTGGAGTGAAACAGGGATCTGGGAGACCCAGTACTTC.